The 13 T cell receptor beta chains below all came from one sample that was sequenced in a study of OX40 agonist ivuxolimab in advanced cancers. Libraries were prepared through the immunoSEQ multiplex PCR assay. TCRdb carries this immuneACCESS record with in-frame sequences only. Its versions omit some clonotypes, under half of them owing to an unresolved V gene in the studies checked, with the rest unexplained. The sample table holds tens of thousands of clones, of which roughly 90% were seen once. The ten largest make up around 0.61% of the sample. The sample consisted of CD4+ or CD8+ T cells sorted from blood, taken in a trial of the OX40 agonist ivuxolimab. The receptors were sampled from an adult with an advanced solid tumor such as melanoma, head and neck, liver or kidney cancer.

Concerning this clone itself: At one end, the junction sequence differs from germline, possibly due to a read error. V gene TRBV7-7 combines with J gene TRBJ2-5, with 8 positions matching TRBD2. This CDR3 is 15 amino acids long. In germline, CDR1 is SSHAT, CDR2 FNYEAQ (reference sequence). CDR3 bases: TGTGCTAGCAGCTCTACGGGACTAGGCGGAGAGACCCAGTACTTC. Translation gives CASSSTGLGGETQYF. The full variable domain, rest sourced from reference TRBV7-7 and TRBJ2-5, is GAGVSQSPRYKVTKRGQDVTLRCDPISSHATLYWYQQALGQGPEFLTYFNYEAQPDKSGLPSDRFSAERPEGSISTLTIQRTEQRDSAMYRCASSSTGLGGETQYFGPGTRLLVL.

The rearrangement joins TRBV19 to TRBJ1-4; D gene uncertain. Trimming pared 3 bases from V and 3 bases from J, leaving 8 bases between. CDR3 length: 14 amino acids. The germline CDR1 and CDR2 sequences are LNHDA and SQIVND (reference sequence). CDR3 protein: CASSIKTPNEKLFF. CDR3 coding DNA: TGTGCCAGTAGTATTAAGACACCTAATGAAAAACTGTTTTTT.

This clone was found once. This chain joins TRBV12-5 and TRBJ2-1; the D gene is possibly TRBD2 (6 bases). The germline CDR1 and CDR2 sequences are LGHNT and FRNRAP. V dropped 2 bases and J dropped 9 bases, with 23 bases sitting between them. The CDR3 is 17 amino acids. CDR3 sequence reads: CASGLFHGGLGISEQFF. The CDR3, as DNA: TGTGCTAGTGGTTTGTTTCATGGGGGACTCGGTATAAGTGAGCAGTTCTTC.

The CDR3: CASSRTGGPDTQYF. Written as DNA, the CDR3 is TGTGCCAGTAGTAGGACAGGGGGCCCAGATACGCAGTATTTT. The chain combines TRBV19 with TRBJ2-3; 11 bases align to TRBD1. The ends lost 4 bases at V and 4 bases at J; junction bases unmatched: 1. CDR1 LNHDA and CDR2 SQIVND come from the germline V gene (reference sequence). The CDR3 loop spans 14 amino acids. Together with reference TRBV19 and TRBJ2-3, the CDR3 gives the full variable domain: DGGITQSPKYLFRKEGQNVTLSCEQNLNHDAMYWYRQDPGQGLRLIYYSQIVNDFQKGDIAEGYSVSREKKESFPLTVTSAQKNPTAFYLCASSRTGGPDTQYFGPGTRLTVL.

This sequence joins TRBV2 and TRBJ2-5, with D perhaps being TRBD1 or TRBD2 (5 bases each). Gene TRBJ2-7 matches the end of the DNA better, so the J call may be wrong. This CDR3 is 12 amino acids long. The germline V gene has CDR1 SNHLY and CDR2 FYNNEI. The CDR3 region is CASRGVGYEQYF. CDR3 in DNA: TGTGCCAGCAGGGGGGTCGGGTACGAGCAGTACTTC.

This chain joins TRBV30 and TRBJ1-5; possibly TRBD1 for D (5 bases). The CDR3 length is 12 residues. Germline V gene sequence: CDR1 GTSNPN, CDR2 SVGIG (reference sequence). V lost 3 bases to trimming and J lost 2 bases, with 5 bases between them. The CDR3 protein is CAWRQGNQPQHF. The CDR3 coding sequence is TGTGCCTGGAGACAGGGCAATCAGCCCCAGCATTTT.

The chain recombines TRBV19 with TRBJ1-1, with 10 bases that match TRBD1. The length of the CDR3 is 14 residues. The germline CDR1 and CDR2 sequences are LNHDA and SQIVND (reference sequence). CDR3 amino acids: CATRDRGAAPETFF. Here the CDR3 DNA reads TGTGCTACACGGGACAGGGGCGCCGCCCCCGAGACTTTCTTT.

The chain carries TRBV5-1 and TRBJ1-1; D is possibly TRBD1 (6 bases). The V end was cut by 4 bases, the J end by 0 bases, with 16 bases between. The CDR3 covers 16 residues. Germline CDR1 is SGHRS and CDR2 is YFSETQ. CDR3 loop: CASSSRDTEMNTEAFF. The CDR3 bases are TGCGCCAGCAGCAGCCGGGACACCGAAATGAACACTGAAGCTTTCTTT. Variable domain in full (rest from reference TRBV5-1 and TRBJ1-1): KAGVTQTPRYLIKTRGQQVTLSCSPISGHRSVSWYQQTPGQGLQFLFEYFSETQRNKGNFPGRFSGRQFSNSRSEMNVSTLELGDSALYLCASSSRDTEMNTEAFFGQGTRLTVV.

The chain is built from TRBV6-1 and TRBJ2-7; TRBD2 matches 11 bases. Trimming removed 5 bases from V and 6 bases from J; junction bases left unmatched: 6. Per the germline V gene, CDR1 is MNHNS and CDR2 is SASEGT. This CDR3 has 14 residues. In DNA, the CDR3 is TGTGCCAGCAGTCCCGGGACTAGCGGTGGCGAGCAGTACTTC. This encodes CASSPGTSGGEQYF.

The chain joins TRBV11-3 to TRBJ2-5; 10 bases fit TRBD1. This CDR3 is 15 amino acids long. CDR1 SGHNT and CDR2 YENEEA come from the germline V gene. V dropped 6 bases and J dropped 5; count of bases not matched to a gene: 9. The CDR3 region is CASRAGTGAGETQYF. Written as DNA, the CDR3 is TGTGCCAGCAGGGCCGGGACAGGGGCTGGGGAGACCCAGTACTTC.

The rearrangement joins TRBV2 to TRBJ2-4, with TRBD2 identical over 11 bases. Looked up from germline, CDR1 is SNHLY and CDR2 is FYNNEI. The CDR3 length is 16 residues. V shed 4 bases and J 6 bases; nucleotides not matched to a gene: 8. The CDR3 region has the DNA TGTGCCAGCAGTGTACTAGCGGGAGAGTTAGGAAACATTCAGTACTTC. Protein product: CASSVLAGELGNIQYF.

The rearrangement uses TRBV9 and TRBJ2-5; 7 nucleotides align to TRBD1. The CDR3 is 17 residues long. V was pared by 0 bases and J by 4 bases, with 12 bases of the junction left unmatched. Germline CDR1 is SGDLS and CDR2 is YYNGEE. CDR3 sequence (DNA): TGTGCCAGCAGCGTAGATCCGTCAGGGGGTACTATAGAGACCCAGTACTTC. It yields the protein CASSVDPSGGTIETQYF.

The gene calls are TRBV14 and TRBJ2-3; no clear D gene. The CDR3 contains 13 residues. Trimming removed 0 bases from V and 4 bases from J, with 5 bases in between. Germline-derived CDR1 and CDR2 are SGHDN and FVKESK. The CDR3 protein is CASSQDLADTQYF. CDR3 DNA: TGTGCCAGCAGCCAAGACTTGGCAGATACGCAGTATTTT.